The clone carrying this TCR beta chain was seen only a few times. This entry is derived from a study of blood T cell repertoires in COVID-19. The overall study: COVID-19 samples, acute and convalescent, were from the United States, Italy and Spain. From T cells, B-cell-depleted T cells, or PBMCs came the material, which was cDNA or gDNA.

From germline, CDR1 is SGHTS and CDR2 YDEGEE. V lost 0 bases and J 2 bases, leaving 17 bases between the germline ends. The CDR3 runs 17 residues. The authors' processing: Cell counts per sample came from amplifying reference gene primers. Here immunoSEQ multiplex PCR was the method, and the copy in TCRdb shows in-frame clones only, minus some. The D gene and trimming were derived from the DNA, and the V and J assignments and clone size from that table. The repertoire has under 400,000 clones, around 87% of them found once; the top ten carry 6% to 7.5%. The receptor's source is a man aged 18 to 30 with active or convalescent COVID-19. The chain links TRBV5-8 to TRBJ1-1, with D perhaps matching TRBD1 (5 bases). Material for sequencing was peripheral blood. CDR3 nucleotide sequence: TGTGCCAGCAGCTTGGCCATCTCCGGGACTTTAAACACTGAAGCTTTCTTT. This codes for CASSLAISGTLNTEAFF.